The clone carrying this TCR beta chain was detected a few times. Authors' data handling: It was from reference gene primer amplification that nucleated cell counts were estimated. Generated by immunoSEQ multiplex PCR, the TCRdb table keeps only in-frame clones and is missing some. V and J calls and clone size are given by that table; D and trimming were obtained from the DNA. The sample lists 180,000 or so clones, roughly 79% occurring once. Trimming left V 5 bases short and J 4 bases short, with 11 bases between. The germline CDR1 and CDR2 sequences are SGHTA and FQGTGA. The CDR3 totals 13 residues. This entry belongs to a study of blood T cell repertoires in COVID-19. Study-level background: PBMCs, B-cell-depleted T cells, or T cells were the source of the cDNA or gDNA that made up the material.

The sample comprised peripheral blood. The receptor comes from a woman between 40 and 50 years old with COVID-19, enrolled during active disease. The chain employs TRBV7-3 and TRBJ1-2, with D perhaps TRBD1 (6 bases). CDR3 DNA sequence: TGTGCCAGCAGCCCCGACAGGACCTATGGCTACACCTTC. This codes for CASSPDRTYGYTF. The complete variable domain, with remaining parts taken from reference TRBV7-3 and TRBJ1-2, reads GAGVSQTPSNKVTEKGKYVELRCDPISGHTALYWYRQSLGQGPEFLIYFQGTGAADDSGLPNDRFFAVRPEGSVSTLKIQRTERGDSAVYLCASSPDRTYGYTFGSGTRLTVV.